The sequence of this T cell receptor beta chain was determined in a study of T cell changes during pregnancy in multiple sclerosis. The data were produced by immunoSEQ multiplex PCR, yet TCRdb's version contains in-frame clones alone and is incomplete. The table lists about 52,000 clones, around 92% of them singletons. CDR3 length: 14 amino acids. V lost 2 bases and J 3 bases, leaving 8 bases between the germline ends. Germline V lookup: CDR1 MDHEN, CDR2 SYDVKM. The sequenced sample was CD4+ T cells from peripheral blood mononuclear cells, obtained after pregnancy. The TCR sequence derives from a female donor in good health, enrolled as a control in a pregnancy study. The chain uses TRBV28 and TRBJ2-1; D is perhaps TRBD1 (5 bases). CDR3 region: CASSLKQVYNEQFF. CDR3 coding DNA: TGTGCCAGCAGTTTAAAACAGGTCTACAATGAGCAGTTCTTC.